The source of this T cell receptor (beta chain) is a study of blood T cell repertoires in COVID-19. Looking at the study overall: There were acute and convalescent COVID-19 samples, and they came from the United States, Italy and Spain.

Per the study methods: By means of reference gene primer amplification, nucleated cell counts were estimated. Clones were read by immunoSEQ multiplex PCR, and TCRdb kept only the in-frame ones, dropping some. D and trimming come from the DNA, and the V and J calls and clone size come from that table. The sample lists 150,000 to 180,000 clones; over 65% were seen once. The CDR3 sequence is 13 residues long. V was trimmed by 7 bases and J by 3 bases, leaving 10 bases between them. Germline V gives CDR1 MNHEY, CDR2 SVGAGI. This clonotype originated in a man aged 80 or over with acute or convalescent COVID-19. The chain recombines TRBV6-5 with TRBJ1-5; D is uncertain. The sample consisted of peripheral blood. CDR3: CASIGSYNQPQHF. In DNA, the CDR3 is TGTGCCAGCATCGGGTCTTACAATCAGCCCCAGCATTTT.